This TCR beta chain was sequenced in a study of shared clonotypes between healthy human individuals. Study-wide results and caveats: For naive CD4 cells, roughly 5.5% of clonotypes were shared across a handful of donors. For sorted subsets, rarefaction showed incomplete sequencing despite large depth.

Every subset had its genomic DNA shared out evenly among several immunoSEQ plates. Here immunoSEQ multiplex PCR was the method, and the copy in TCRdb shows in-frame clones only, minus some. The profile shows 2 million to 3 million clones, over 85% of them singletons. Germline V CDR1 and CDR2: SGHRS, YFSETQ. This CDR3 has 13 residues. The V end was cut by 4 bases, the J end by 2 bases, with 9 bases between. Donors had no recently reported acute infections or vaccinations and were HIV-negative. About this clone itself: Its target is unknown.

Sequencing was done on a sample of naive CD4+ T cells from PBMCs. Subset defined: CD45RA+ positively selected. The sequence was collected from a man aged 18 to 30 in good health. Some clones in this sample may be carry-over from other donors' samples. The rearrangement uses TRBV5-1 and TRBJ1-2, with D possibly being TRBD1 (5 bases). As DNA, the CDR3 is TGCGCCAGCAGCGCCAGGGAGAACTATGGCTACACCTTC. Its protein product is CASSARENYGYTF.